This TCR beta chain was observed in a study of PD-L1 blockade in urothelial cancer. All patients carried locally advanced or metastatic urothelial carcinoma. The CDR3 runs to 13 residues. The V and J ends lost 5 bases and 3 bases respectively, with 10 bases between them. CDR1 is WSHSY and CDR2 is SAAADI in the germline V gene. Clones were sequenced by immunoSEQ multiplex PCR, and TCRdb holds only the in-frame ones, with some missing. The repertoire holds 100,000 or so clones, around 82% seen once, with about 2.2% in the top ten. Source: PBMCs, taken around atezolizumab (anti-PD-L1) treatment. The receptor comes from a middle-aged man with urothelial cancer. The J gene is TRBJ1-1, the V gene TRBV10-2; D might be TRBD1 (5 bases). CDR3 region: CASSRQIYTEAFF. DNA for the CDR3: TGCGCCAGCAGTCGACAGATCTACACTGAAGCTTTCTTT.